Listed here are 10 T cell receptor beta chains from one sample, sequenced in a study of cytomegalovirus exposure and HLA in healthy donors. The PCR made use of 60 Vbeta and 13 Jbeta primers. The assay was immunoSEQ multiplex PCR, and TCRdb's table has in-frame clones only and misses some. The table lists 95,000 to 100,000 clones, less than 80% of them singletons, with roughly 2% in the top ten. Sample: PBMCs. Every receptor here comes from a man aged 40-49 years in good health and CMV-seronegative.

The V gene is TRBV18, the J gene TRBJ1-2; TRBD1 aligns across 7 bases. Trimming at V came to 6 bases and at J to 4 bases, leaving 14 bases not matched to a gene. The germline CDR1 and CDR2 sequences are KGHSH and LQKENI. The CDR3 extends over 16 amino acids. CDR3 residues: CASSPDRFKGAYGYTF. The CDR3 DNA is TGTGCCAGCTCGCCAGACAGGTTCAAGGGGGCCTATGGCTACACCTTC.

In its sample, this clone was seen a few times. This chain links TRBV19 with TRBJ1-5; 7 bases are a match to TRBD1. This CDR3 spans 15 amino acids. Looked up from germline, CDR1 is LNHDA and CDR2 is SQIVND (reference sequence). Trimming took 4 bases from V and 0 from J; bases not matched to a gene: 3. CDR3 DNA: TGTGCCAGTAGTACAGGGGGGCTTAGCAATCAGCCCCAGCATTTT. It translates to CASSTGGLSNQPQHF.

The genes are TRBV19 and TRBJ1-4; 9 bases agree with TRBD1. Germline V gives CDR1 LNHDA, CDR2 SQIVND (reference sequence). The V and J ends lost 5 bases and 7 bases, in that order; junction bases with no gene match: 8. The CDR3 consists of 15 residues. This chain's CDR3 is CASSPNRGRFEKLFF. The DNA of the CDR3 is TGTGCCAGTAGTCCGAACAGGGGGCGCTTTGAAAAACTGTTTTTT. Filled out from reference TRBV19 and TRBJ1-4, the complete variable domain reads DGGITQSPKYLFRKEGQNVTLSCEQNLNHDAMYWYRQDPGQGLRLIYYSQIVNDFQKGDIAEGYSVSREKKESFPLTVTSAQKNPTAFYLCASSPNRGRFEKLFFGSGTQLSVL.

The rearrangement links TRBV19 to TRBJ1-3; 7 positions match TRBD1. CDR1 is LNHDA, CDR2 SQIVND, per germline (reference sequence). The J segment lost 2 bases and the V segment lost 7 bases, leaving 5 bases of the junction unmatched. The CDR3 sequence is 14 residues long. The CDR3 spells CASTPGQTGNTIYF. The CDR3 DNA sequence: TGTGCCAGTACCCCGGGACAGACTGGAAACACCATATATTTT. Full variable domain (rest looked up from reference TRBV19 and TRBJ1-3): DGGITQSPKYLFRKEGQNVTLSCEQNLNHDAMYWYRQDPGQGLRLIYYSQIVNDFQKGDIAEGYSVSREKKESFPLTVTSAQKNPTAFYLCASTPGQTGNTIYFGEGSWLTVV.

The genes are TRBV7-3 and TRBJ1-4; no firm D call. Trimming removed 5 bases from V and 8 bases from J, with 12 bases in between. The CDR3 spans 13 residues. Looked up from germline, CDR1 is SGHTA and CDR2 is FQGTGA. The CDR3 here is CASSLERGEKLFF. In nucleotides, the CDR3 is TGTGCCAGCAGCCTTGAGCGTGGAGAAAAACTGTTTTTT.

This clone has more than one count but fewer than ten. This chain connects TRBV28 to TRBJ2-5, with 8 bases matching TRBD1. TRBJ2-7 matches the DNA end more closely, so the J call is doubtful. The CDR3 covers 15 residues. Looked up from germline, CDR1 is MDHEN and CDR2 is SYDVKM. In DNA form, the CDR3 reads TGTGCCAGCCGACTAGGGCAGGGGGCTTGGTACGAGCAGTACTTC. This gives the protein CASRLGQGAWYEQYF.

The chain links TRBV11-2 to TRBJ1-1; D not resolved. The germline gives CDR1 SGHAT, CDR2 FQNNGV. Trimming took 3 bases from V and 4 from J, leaving 12 bases between them. The CDR3 length is 14 residues. The CDR3 sequence is CASSFYGKATEAFF. CDR3 nucleotide sequence: TGTGCCAGCAGCTTCTACGGGAAAGCCACTGAAGCTTTCTTT.

The chain carries TRBV13 and TRBJ2-7, with a weak D call TRBD2 (5 bases). CDR3 length equals 13 residues. Trimming stripped 2 bases from V and 5 bases from J, with 10 bases between. Germline V gives CDR1 PRHDT, CDR2 FYEKMQ (reference sequence). This chain's CDR3 is CASSLIRGNEQYF. The CDR3 DNA follows: TGTGCCAGCAGCTTAATTCGGGGAAACGAGCAGTACTTC.

The V gene is TRBV6-1, the J gene TRBJ1-5; D may be TRBD1 (5 bases). Germline CDR1 reads MNHNS; CDR2 reads SASEGT. This CDR3 has 13 amino acids. Trimming shortened V by 6 bases and J by 7 bases, and 13 bases separated the two germline ends. CDR3 protein: CASSYRLGQPQHF. The DNA for the CDR3 is TGTGCCAGCAGCTACAGGCTCGGCCAGCCCCAGCATTTT.

This clone has just a few counts. This CDR3 is CASSELDRGLLEQYF. CDR3 coding DNA: TGCGCCAGCAGTGAGCTCGACAGGGGGCTCTTGGAGCAGTACTTC. The chain has TRBV10-2 and TRBJ2-7; 10 bases are shared with TRBD1. Germline loops: CDR1 WSHSY, CDR2 SAAADI. Trimming removed 2 bases from V and 7 bases from J; junction bases left unmatched: 8. The CDR3 extends over 15 amino acids.